Given below is one T cell receptor (beta chain) in context. This sample stems from a study of OX40 agonist ivuxolimab in advanced cancers. The CDR3 is 10 amino acids. V lost 2 bases and J lost 5, with 2 bases in between. The germline V gene has CDR1 SGDLS and CDR2 YYNGEE. Repertoires were generated with immunoSEQ multiplex PCR, while TCRdb's copy carries only in-frame clones and drops some. The sample includes approximately 100,000 clones, approximately 90% of them seen just once. The clonotype comes from an adult with an advanced solid tumor such as melanoma, head and neck, liver or kidney cancer. V usage is TRBV9 and J usage is TRBJ2-7; no firm D call. The sequences come from CD4+ or CD8+ T cells sorted from blood, collected in a trial of the OX40 agonist ivuxolimab. The CDR3 DNA sequence: TGTGCCAGCAGCGTTCACGAGCAGTACTTC. This sequence encodes CASSVHEQYF.